This T cell receptor beta chain was sequenced for a study of radiation and T cells in renal cell carcinoma. As for time point: blood 2 weeks post-SBRT. Treatment here: 15 Gy SBRT to primary tumor, nephrectomy 4 weeks later. Produced via immunoSEQ multiplex PCR; TCRdb's table is partial and in-frame only. The data show about 130,000 clones, with 81% seen just once and roughly 5.9% held by the top ten. This receptor was obtained from a man aged 50 or older with renal cell carcinoma. The starting material was blood, obtained from a patient whose treatment included radiotherapy and nephrectomy.

DNA of the CDR3: TGCAGTGCTAACGGAGATTATGGCTACACCTTC. Amino acids: CSANGDYGYTF. The gene calls are TRBV20-1 and TRBJ1-2, with D unresolved. Deletions cut 4 bases from V and 5 bases from J, with 8 bases between. The germline gives CDR1 DFQATT, CDR2 SNEGSKA (reference sequence). This CDR3 has 11 amino acids.